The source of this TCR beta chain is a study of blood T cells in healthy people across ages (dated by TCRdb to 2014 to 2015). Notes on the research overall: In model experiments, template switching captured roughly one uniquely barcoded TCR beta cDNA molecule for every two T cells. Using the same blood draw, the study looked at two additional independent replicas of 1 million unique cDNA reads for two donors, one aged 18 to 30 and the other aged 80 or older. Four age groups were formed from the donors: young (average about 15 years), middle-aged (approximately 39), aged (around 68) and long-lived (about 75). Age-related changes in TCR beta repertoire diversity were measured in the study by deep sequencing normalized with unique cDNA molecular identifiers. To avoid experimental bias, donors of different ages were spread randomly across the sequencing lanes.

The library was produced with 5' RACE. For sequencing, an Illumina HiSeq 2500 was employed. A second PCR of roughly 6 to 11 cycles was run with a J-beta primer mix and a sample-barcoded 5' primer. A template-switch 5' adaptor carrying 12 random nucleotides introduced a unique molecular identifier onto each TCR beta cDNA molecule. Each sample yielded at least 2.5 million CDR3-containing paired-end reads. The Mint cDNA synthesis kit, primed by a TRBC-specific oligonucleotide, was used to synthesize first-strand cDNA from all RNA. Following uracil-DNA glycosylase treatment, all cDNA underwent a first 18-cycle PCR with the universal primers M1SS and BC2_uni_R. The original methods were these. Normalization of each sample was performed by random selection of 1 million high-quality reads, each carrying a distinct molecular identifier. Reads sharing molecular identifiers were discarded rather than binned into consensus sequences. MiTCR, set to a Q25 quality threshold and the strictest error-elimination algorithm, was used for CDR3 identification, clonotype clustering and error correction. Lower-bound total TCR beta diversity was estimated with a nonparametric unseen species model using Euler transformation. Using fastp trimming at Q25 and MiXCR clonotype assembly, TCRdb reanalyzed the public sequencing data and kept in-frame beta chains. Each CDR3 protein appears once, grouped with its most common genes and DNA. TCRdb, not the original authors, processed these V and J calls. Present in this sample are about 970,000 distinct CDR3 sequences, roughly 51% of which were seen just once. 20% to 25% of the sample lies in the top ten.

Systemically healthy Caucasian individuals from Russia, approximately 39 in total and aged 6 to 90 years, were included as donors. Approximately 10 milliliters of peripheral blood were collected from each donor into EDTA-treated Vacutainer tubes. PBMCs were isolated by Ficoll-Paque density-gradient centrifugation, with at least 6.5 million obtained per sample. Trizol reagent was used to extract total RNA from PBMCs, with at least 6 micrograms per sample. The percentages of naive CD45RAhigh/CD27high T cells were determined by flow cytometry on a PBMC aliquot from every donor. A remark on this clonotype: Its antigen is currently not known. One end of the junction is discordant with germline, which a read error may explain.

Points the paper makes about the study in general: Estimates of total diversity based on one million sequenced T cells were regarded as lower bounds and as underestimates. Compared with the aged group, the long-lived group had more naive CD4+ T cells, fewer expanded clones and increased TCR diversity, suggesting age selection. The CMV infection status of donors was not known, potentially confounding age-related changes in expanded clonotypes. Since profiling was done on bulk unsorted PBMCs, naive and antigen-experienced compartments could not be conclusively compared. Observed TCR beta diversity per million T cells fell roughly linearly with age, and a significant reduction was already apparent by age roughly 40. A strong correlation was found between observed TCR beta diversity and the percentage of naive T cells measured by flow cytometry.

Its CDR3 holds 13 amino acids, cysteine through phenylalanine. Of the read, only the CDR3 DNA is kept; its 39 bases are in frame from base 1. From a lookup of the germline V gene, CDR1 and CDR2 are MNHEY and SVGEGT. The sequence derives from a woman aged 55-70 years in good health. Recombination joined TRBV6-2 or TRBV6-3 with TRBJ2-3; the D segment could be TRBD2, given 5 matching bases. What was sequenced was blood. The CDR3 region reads CASTGPSTDTRYF. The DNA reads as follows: TGTGCCAGCACTGGACCTAGCACAGATACGCGGTATTTT.